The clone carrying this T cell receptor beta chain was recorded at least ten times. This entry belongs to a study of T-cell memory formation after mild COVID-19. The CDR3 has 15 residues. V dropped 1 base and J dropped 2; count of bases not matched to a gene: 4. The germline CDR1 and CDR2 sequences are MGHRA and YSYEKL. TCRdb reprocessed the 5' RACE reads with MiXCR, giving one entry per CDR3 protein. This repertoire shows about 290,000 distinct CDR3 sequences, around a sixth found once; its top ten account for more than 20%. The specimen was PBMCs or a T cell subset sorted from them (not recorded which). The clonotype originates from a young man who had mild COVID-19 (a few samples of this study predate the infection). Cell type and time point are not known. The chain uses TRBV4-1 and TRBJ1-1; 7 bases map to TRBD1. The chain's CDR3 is CASSQVAGGNTEAFF. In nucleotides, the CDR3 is TGCGCCAGCAGCCAAGTGGCAGGGGGAAACACTGAAGCTTTCTTT.